A single TCR beta chain is shown here with its context. The RNA, 0.5 to 1 ug, was put through reverse transcription using random hexamers. TCRdb re-analysed the immunoSEQ multiplex PCR reads in MiXCR, keeping a single row per CDR3 protein. The repertoire holds some 220,000 distinct CDR3 sequences, with about 95% as singletons. The CDR3 length is 13 residues. Trimming shortened V by 5 bases and J by 6 bases, and 10 bases separated the two germline ends. CDR1 LNHDA and CDR2 SQIVND come from the germline V gene (reference sequence). This sample stems from a study of CD8 T cells in Susac syndrome. This clonotype originated in a human donor with multiple sclerosis. The sequenced sample consisted of CD4+ T cells from PBMCs. This chain uses TRBV19 with TRBJ2-2, with D hard to call. CDR3 loop: CASSVTWAGELFF. The CDR3 nucleotides read TGTGCCAGTAGTGTGACCTGGGCCGGGGAGCTGTTTTTT. The full variable domain, in which reference TRBV19 and TRBJ2-2 provide the parts outside the CDR3, is DGGITQSPKYLFRKEGQNVTLSCEQNLNHDAMYWYRQDPGQGLRLIYYSQIVNDFQKGDIAEGYSVSREKKESFPLTVTSAQKNPTAFYLCASSVTWAGELFFGEGSRLTVL.